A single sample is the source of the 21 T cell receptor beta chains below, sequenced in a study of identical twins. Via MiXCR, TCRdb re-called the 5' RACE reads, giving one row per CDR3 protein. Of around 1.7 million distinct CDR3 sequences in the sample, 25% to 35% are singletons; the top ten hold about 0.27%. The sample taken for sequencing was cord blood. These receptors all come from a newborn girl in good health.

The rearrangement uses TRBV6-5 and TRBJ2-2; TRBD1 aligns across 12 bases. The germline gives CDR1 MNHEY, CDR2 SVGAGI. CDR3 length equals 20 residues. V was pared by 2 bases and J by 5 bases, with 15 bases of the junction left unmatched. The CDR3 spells CASSYLTLGQGAAVTGELFF. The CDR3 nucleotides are TGTGCCAGCAGTTACCTTACTTTGGGACAGGGGGCAGCGGTGACCGGGGAGCTGTTTTTT.

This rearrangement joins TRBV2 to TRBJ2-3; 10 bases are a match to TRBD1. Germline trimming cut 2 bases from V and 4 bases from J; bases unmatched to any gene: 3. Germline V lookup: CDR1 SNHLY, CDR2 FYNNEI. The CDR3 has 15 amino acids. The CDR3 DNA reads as TGTGCCAGCAGTGAATGGGACAGGGGTTCAGATACGCAGTATTTT. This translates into CASSEWDRGSDTQYF.

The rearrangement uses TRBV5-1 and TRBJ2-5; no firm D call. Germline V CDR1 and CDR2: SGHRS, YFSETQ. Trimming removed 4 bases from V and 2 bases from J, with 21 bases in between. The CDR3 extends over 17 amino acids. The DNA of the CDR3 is TGCGCCAGCAGCCCCGGGTGGTCAGGAACTTTACAAGAGACCCAGTACTTC. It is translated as CASSPGWSGTLQETQYF.

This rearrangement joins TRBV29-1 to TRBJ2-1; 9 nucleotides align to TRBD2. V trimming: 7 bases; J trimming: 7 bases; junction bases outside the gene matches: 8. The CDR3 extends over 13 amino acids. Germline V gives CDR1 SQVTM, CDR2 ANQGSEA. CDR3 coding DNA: TGCAGCGGATGGAAGCGGGAGGTGAATGAGCAGTTCTTC. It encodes CSGWKREVNEQFF.

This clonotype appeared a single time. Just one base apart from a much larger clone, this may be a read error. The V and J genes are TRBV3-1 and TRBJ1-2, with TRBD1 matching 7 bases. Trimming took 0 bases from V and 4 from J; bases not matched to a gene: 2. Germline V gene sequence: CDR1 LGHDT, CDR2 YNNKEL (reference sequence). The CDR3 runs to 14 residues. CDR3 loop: CASSQDTGAYGYTF. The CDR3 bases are TGTGCCAGCAGCCAAGATACAGGGGCCTATGGCTACACCTTC. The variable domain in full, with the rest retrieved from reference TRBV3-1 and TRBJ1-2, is DTAVSQTPKYLVTQMGNDKSIKCEQNLGHDTMYWYKQDSKKFLKIMFSYNNKELIINETVPNRFSPKSPDKAHLNLHINSLELGDSAVYFCASSQDTGAYGYTFGSGTRLTVV.

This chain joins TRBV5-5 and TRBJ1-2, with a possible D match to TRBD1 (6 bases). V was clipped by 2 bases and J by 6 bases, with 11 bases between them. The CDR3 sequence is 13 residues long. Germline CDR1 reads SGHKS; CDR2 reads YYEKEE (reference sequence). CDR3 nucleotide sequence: TGTGCCAGCAGCTTTGCAGGGGAACATGGCTACACCTTC. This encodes CASSFAGEHGYTF.

CDR3: CSAYPDGSYNEQFF. CDR3 DNA: TGCAGTGCCTACCCTGATGGCTCCTACAATGAGCAGTTCTTC. The V gene is TRBV20-1, the J gene TRBJ2-1; D gene uncertain. Trimming took off 6 bases at V and 0 bases at J, with 12 bases between the two ends. The germline CDR1 and CDR2 sequences are DFQATT and SNEGSKA (reference sequence). The CDR3 consists of 14 residues.

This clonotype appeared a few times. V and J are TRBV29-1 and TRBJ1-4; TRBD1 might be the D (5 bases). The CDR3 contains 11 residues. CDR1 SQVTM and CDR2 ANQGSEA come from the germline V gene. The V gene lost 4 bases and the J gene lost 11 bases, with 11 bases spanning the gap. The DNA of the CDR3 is TGCAGCGTTGTGAGGGGAAACAAACTGTTTTTT. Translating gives CSVVRGNKLFF.

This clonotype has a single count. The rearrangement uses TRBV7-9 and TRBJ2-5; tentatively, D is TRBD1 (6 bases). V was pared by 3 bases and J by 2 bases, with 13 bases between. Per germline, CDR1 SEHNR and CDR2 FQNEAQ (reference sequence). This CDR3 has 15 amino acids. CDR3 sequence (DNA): TGTGCCAGCAGCTTGGGGACAACGCCGCAAGAGACCCAGTACTTC. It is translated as CASSLGTTPQETQYF.

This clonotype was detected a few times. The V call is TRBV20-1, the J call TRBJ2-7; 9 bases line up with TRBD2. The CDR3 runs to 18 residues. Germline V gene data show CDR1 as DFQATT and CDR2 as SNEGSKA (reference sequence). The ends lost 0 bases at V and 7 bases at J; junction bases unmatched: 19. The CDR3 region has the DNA TGCAGTGCTAGAGATCCTACTTGGGTTAGCGGGAGTAAAGAGGAGCAGTACTTC. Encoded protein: CSARDPTWVSGSKEEQYF.

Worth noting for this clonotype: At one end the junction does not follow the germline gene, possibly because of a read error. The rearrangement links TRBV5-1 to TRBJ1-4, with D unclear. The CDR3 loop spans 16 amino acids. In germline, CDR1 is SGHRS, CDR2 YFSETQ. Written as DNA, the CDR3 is TGCGCCAGCAGCCCCGGACTTCTAAGGGATAATGAAAACCTGTTTTTT. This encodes CASSPGLLRDNENLFF.

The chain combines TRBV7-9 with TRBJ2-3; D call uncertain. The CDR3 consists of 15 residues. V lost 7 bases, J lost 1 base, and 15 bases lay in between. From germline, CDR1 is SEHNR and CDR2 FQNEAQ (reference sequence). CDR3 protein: CASTLGEAGTDTQYF. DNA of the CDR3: TGTGCCAGCACCTTGGGTGAGGCTGGCACAGATACGCAGTATTTT.

Written as DNA, the CDR3 is TGTGCCAGCAGCCTTCCGGGACTAGCTATCGACGAGCAGTACTTC. This codes for CASSLPGLAIDEQYF. V and J are TRBV5-6 and TRBJ2-7, with TRBD2 identical over 9 bases. This CDR3 is built from 15 residues. The V gene end was trimmed by 4 bases and the J gene end by 5 bases; junction bases not matched to a gene: 10. Germline lookup yields CDR1 SGHDT and CDR2 YYEEEE.

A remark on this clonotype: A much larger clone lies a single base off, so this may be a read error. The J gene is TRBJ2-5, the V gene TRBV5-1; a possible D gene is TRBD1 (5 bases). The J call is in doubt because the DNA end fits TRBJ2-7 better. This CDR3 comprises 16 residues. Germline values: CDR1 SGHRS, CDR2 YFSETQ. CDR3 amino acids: CASSLEGAGFGYEQYF. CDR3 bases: TGCGCCAGCAGCTTGGAAGGGGCAGGGTTTGGGTACGAGCAGTACTTC.

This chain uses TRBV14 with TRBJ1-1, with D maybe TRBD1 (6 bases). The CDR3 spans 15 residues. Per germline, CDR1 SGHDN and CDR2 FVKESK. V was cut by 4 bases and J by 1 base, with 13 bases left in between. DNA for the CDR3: TGTGCCAGCAGCCCCCGAGGGGGGTGGAACACTGAAGCTTTCTTT. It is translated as CASSPRGGWNTEAFF.

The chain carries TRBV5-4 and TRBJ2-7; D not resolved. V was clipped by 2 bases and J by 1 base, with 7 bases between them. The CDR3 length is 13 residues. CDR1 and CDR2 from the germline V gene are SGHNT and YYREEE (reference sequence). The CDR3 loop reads CASSFKGSYEQYF. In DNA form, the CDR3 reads TGTGCCAGCAGCTTTAAAGGGTCCTACGAGCAGTACTTC. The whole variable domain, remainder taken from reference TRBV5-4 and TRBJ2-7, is ETGVTQSPTHLIKTRGQQVTLRCSSQSGHNTVSWYQQALGQGPQFIFQYYREEENGRGNFPPRFSGLQFPNYSSELNVNALELDDSALYLCASSFKGSYEQYFGPGTRLTVT.

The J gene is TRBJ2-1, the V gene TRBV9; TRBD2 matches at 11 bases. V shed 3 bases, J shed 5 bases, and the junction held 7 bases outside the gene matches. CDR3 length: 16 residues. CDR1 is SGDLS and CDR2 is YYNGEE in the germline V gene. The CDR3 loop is CASSAGLAGGHNEQFF. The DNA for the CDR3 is TGTGCCAGCAGCGCCGGGCTAGCGGGAGGTCACAATGAGCAGTTCTTC. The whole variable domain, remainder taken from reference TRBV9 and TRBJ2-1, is DSGVTQTPKHLITATGQRVTLRCSPRSGDLSVYWYQQSLDQGLQFLIQYYNGEERAKGNILERFSAQQFPDLHSELNLSSLELGDSALYFCASSAGLAGGHNEQFFGPGTRLTVL.

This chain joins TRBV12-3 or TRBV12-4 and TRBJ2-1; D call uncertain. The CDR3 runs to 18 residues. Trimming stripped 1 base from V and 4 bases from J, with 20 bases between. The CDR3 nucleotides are TGTGCCAGCAGTTTAGGGAGATTAATGGAAGATTTATACAATGAGCAGTTCTTC. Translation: CASSLGRLMEDLYNEQFF.

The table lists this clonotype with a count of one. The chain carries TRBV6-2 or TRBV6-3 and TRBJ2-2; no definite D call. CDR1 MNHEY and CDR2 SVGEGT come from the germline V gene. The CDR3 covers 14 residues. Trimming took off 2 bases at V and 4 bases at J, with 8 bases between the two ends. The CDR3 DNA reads TGTGCCAGCAGTTACCCTTTCCCCACCGGGGAGCTGTTTTTT. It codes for CASSYPFPTGELFF.

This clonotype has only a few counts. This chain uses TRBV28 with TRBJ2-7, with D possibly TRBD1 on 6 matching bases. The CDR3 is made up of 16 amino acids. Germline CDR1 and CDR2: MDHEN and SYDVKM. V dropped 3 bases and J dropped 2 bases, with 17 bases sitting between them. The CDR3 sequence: CASSLAGAPQAYEQYF. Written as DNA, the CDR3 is TGTGCCAGCAGTTTGGCAGGGGCCCCCCAGGCCTACGAGCAGTACTTC.

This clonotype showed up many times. The CDR3: CSVEGDRSPYEQYF. CDR3 nucleotide sequence: TGCAGCGTTGAGGGGGACAGGTCGCCCTACGAGCAGTACTTC. This chain joins TRBV29-1 and TRBJ2-7; 8 bases map to TRBD1. V was clipped by 3 bases and J by 2 bases; unmatched bases: 6. The CDR3 is 14 residues long. Germline V CDR1 and CDR2: SQVTM, ANQGSEA.